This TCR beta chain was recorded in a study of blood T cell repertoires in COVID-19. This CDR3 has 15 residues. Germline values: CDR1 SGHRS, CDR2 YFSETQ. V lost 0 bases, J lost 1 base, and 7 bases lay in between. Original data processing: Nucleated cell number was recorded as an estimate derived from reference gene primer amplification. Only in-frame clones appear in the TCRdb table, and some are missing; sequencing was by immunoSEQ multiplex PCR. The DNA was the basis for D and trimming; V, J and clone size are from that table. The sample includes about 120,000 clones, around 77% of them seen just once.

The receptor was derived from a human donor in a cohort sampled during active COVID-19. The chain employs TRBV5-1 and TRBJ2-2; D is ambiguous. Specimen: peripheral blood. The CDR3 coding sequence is TGCGCCAGCAGCTTGGCCGCAGGGAACACCGGGGAGCTGTTTTTT. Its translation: CASSLAAGNTGELFF.